A selection of T cell receptor beta chains follows, all from one sample in a study of graft-versus-host responses after intestinal transplantation. This table comes from immunoSEQ multiplex PCR, and its TCRdb copy is limited to in-frame clones, with some not included. The sample holds 8,000 or so clones, over 90% seen once. This specimen was PBMCs, taken 11 days after intestinal transplantation. Every receptor here comes from a human patient who received an intestinal transplant, so some T cells may come from the graft donor. Both conserved end residues are part of each CDR3. The D gene is left open where the match is weak. Size values are once, few and many counts, or a class for expanded clones, and some rows have none.

d_gene	abundance	v_gene	j_gene	CDR3nt	CDR3aa
TRBD1	NA	TRBV7-9	TRBJ2-1	TGTGCCAGCAGCACACCGGGACAGGGGAAGGGCAATGAGCAGTTCTTC	CASSTPGQGKGNEQFF
TRBD1	NA	TRBV9	TRBJ1-1	TGTGCCAGCAGCGCCGGGACAGGGGGAGGCACTGAAGCTTTCTTT	CASSAGTGGGTEAFF
TRBD2	NA	TRBV13	TRBJ2-7	TGTGCCAGCAGCTTATGGAGCGGGGGGGCCTACGAGCAGTACTTC	CASSLWSGGAYEQYF
TRBD2	NA	TRBV6-1	TRBJ2-5	TGTGCCAGCAGTGGACTAGCGGGGGGACAAGAGACCCAGTACTTC	CASSGLAGGQETQYF
NA	NA	TRBV5-4	TRBJ1-1	TGTGCCAGCAGCTTGGAATTGACAGTGAACACTGAAGCTTTCTTT	CASSLELTVNTEAFF
NA	NA	TRBV18	TRBJ2-5	TGTGCCAGCTCACCATCGGAGGGAGCCCAAGAGACCCAGTACTTC	CASSPSEGAQETQYF
NA	NA	TRBV13	TRBJ1-1	TGTGCCAGCAGCTTAGACAGTATGAACACTGAAGCTTTCTTT	CASSLDSMNTEAFF
TRBD1	NA	TRBV19	TRBJ2-2	TGTGCCAGTAGTACCCGACAGGGGGGGACCGGGGAGCTGTTTTTT	CASSTRQGGTGELFF
NA	NA	TRBV6-5	TRBJ1-5	TGTGCCAGCAGTCCCGGGGTCACTCAGCCCCAGCATTTT	CASSPGVTQPQHF
TRBD2	NA	TRBV28	TRBJ2-3	TGTGCCAGCAGGGAGGCGGGGGGGTCTGTGGCCACAGATACGCAGTATTTT	CASREAGGSVATDTQYF
NA	NA	TRBV6-1	TRBJ1-2	TGTGCCAGCAGGGAAAAAGTCGGGAATGGCTACACCTTC	CASREKVGNGYTF
TRBD1	NA	TRBV28	TRBJ2-1	TGTGCCAGCCTCCCACAGGGGACCTACAATGAGCAGTTCTTC	CASLPQGTYNEQFF
NA	NA	TRBV7-6	TRBJ2-5	TGTGCCAGCAGCCCGATGCCAGGGGGGCTCCAAGAGACCCAGTACTTC	CASSPMPGGLQETQYF
NA	NA	TRBV25-1	TRBJ1-2	TGTGCCAGCAGCATCGGACAGTGGGGTGGAGAGGGCTACACCTTC	CASSIGQWGGEGYTF
NA	NA	TRBV28	TRBJ1-1	TGTGCCAGCAGCCCAATTCCCGGACAGACGGTCACTGAAGCTTTCTTT	CASSPIPGQTVTEAFF
TRBD1	NA	TRBV5-5	TRBJ2-7	TGTGCCAGCAGGCCCGGGACAGGGGTCGACGAGCAGTACTTC	CASRPGTGVDEQYF
NA	NA	TRBV11-2	TRBJ2-3	TGTGCCAGCAGCTTAGATCCCTCGGATACGCAGTATTTT	CASSLDPSDTQYF
TRBD1	NA	TRBV6-1	TRBJ2-4	TGTGCCAGCAGTGAGACAGGGGGCTTGAGGGCCAAAAACATTCAGTACTTC	CASSETGGLRAKNIQYF
TRBD1	once	TRBV6-1	TRBJ2-7	TGTGCCAGCAGTGAGGGCCCCCAGGGGGTCTACGAGCAGTACTTC	CASSEGPQGVYEQYF
TRBD2	NA	TRBV7-2	TRBJ2-7	TGTGCCAGCAGCTTAGTCCGGGGTAGCCTAGCGGGTTTCTACGAGCAGTACTTC	CASSLVRGSLAGFYEQYF
NA	NA	TRBV6-6	TRBJ1-1	TGTGCCAGCATCGGCCGGGGGACTGAAGCTTTCTTT	CASIGRGTEAFF
TRBD1	NA	TRBV28	TRBJ1-2	TGTGCCAGCAGTTTCGGGGACAGGGAGGGAGGCGGCTACACCTTC	CASSFGDREGGGYTF
NA	NA	TRBV4-1	TRBJ1-3	TGCGCCAGCAGGGGGCTGGGAAACACCATATATTTT	CASRGLGNTIYF
TRBD2	NA	TRBV27	TRBJ2-2	TGTGGGACCGGGGGGAATCGTAACACCGGGGAGCTGTTTTTT	CGTGGNRNTGELFF
NA	NA	TRBV6-1	TRBJ2-6	TGTGCCAGCAGTGAAGCAGGAGTCTCTGGGGCCAACGTCCTGACTTTC	CASSEAGVSGANVLTF
TRBD1	NA	TRBV7-9	TRBJ1-2	TGTGCCAGCAGCTTAGTAGGGGGGACAGGAGGCTACACCTTC	CASSLVGGTGGYTF
TRBD2	few	TRBV7-2	TRBJ2-7	TGTGCCAGCAGCTCCTACAGCCAGCGGGGGCCTTACGAGCAGTACTTC	CASSSYSQRGPYEQYF
NA	NA	TRBV27	TRBJ1-2	TGTGCCAGCAGCCTTCAGGGGATGGGGTTCTATGGCTACACCTTC	CASSLQGMGFYGYTF
NA	once	TRBV15	TRBJ2-3	TGTGCCACCAGCAGAGATTGCTGGCCCCCAGATACAGATACGCAGTATTTT	CATSRDCWPPDTDTQYF
TRBD1	NA	TRBV9	TRBJ1-1	TGTGCCAGCAGCGCCTCAGGGGGCCCTGAAGCTTTCTTT	CASSASGGPEAFF
NA	NA	TRBV27	TRBJ2-7	TGTGCCAGCAGTTTCCGACAGGCCAGAGGTCCGCACCGCTACGAGCAGTACTTC	CASSFRQARGPHRYEQYF
NA	NA	TRBV4-1	TRBJ1-5	TGCGCCAGCAGCCAAGATCCCGGGGGTCAGCCCCAGCATTTT	CASSQDPGGQPQHF
TRBD1	NA	TRBV28	TRBJ1-4	TGTGCCAGCAGTCTGACGGACAGGGGGCATCCTAATGAAAAACTGTTTTTT	CASSLTDRGHPNEKLFF
NA	NA	TRBV6-5	TRBJ2-3	TGTGCCAGCAGTTACTCAGGGGGTTGGGGCACAGATACGCAGTATTTT	CASSYSGGWGTDTQYF
TRBD1	NA	TRBV5-1	TRBJ2-2	TGCGCCAGCAGCTTGGACAGGGGACAGTTAGTAGGCGGGGAGCTGTTTTTT	CASSLDRGQLVGGELFF
TRBD1	NA	TRBV30	TRBJ1-2	TGTGCCTGGACCAGACCATCAGGGACAGGGGTTTGGTATGGCTACACCTTC	CAWTRPSGTGVWYGYTF
TRBD2	NA	TRBV9	TRBJ2-3	TGTGCCAGCAGCTCCCCCTTAGCGGGGGGGCCGGATACGCAGTATTTT	CASSSPLAGGPDTQYF
TRBD1	NA	TRBV7-9	TRBJ2-3	TGTGCCATCAGGGGGCCATCTAGCACAGATACGCAGTATTTT	CAIRGPSSTDTQYF
NA	NA	TRBV5-1	TRBJ1-1	TGCGCCAGCAGCTTGGTACCAGAGAACACTGAAGCTTTCTTT	CASSLVPENTEAFF
TRBD1	NA	TRBV5-1	TRBJ1-1	TGCGCCAGCAGCCACGGACAGGGCGTCACTGAAGCTTTCTTT	CASSHGQGVTEAFF
NA	NA	TRBV6-5	TRBJ1-4	TGTGCCAGCAGTTACTCCCATGGACAGTCGGATGAAAAACTGTTTTTT	CASSYSHGQSDEKLFF